This TCR beta chain came from a study of CD8 T cells in ankylosing spondylitis. Study-level results: Earlier authors reported some of these motif variants in reactive arthritis synovial fluid and blood. In ankylosing spondylitis patients, matched synovial fluid reportedly showed significant enrichment of disease-linked clones. The study identified a TCR beta motif of 7 or 8 highly homologous variants that appeared characteristic of ankylosing spondylitis blood.

This clonotype was counted at least ten times. What it recognizes is unknown. TCRdb recomputed calls from the 5' RACE reads with MiXCR, one row per CDR3 protein. This table holds over 600,000 distinct CDR3 sequences, roughly 19% found once. Sequenced input: blood, either unsorted or a sorted T cell fraction (not recorded which). The receptor was derived from a male donor with ankylosing spondylitis.

The CDR3 sequence: CASSSWTSGSYEQFF. The CDR3 coding sequence is TGTGCCAGCAGCTCGTGGACTAGCGGGAGCTATGAGCAGTTCTTC. The gene calls are TRBV7-2 and TRBJ2-1, with TRBD2 identical over 13 bases. This CDR3 region has 15 residues. CDR1 and CDR2 (germline): SGHTA, FQGNSA. J gave up 8 bases and V 4 bases, and 5 bases lay outside the gene matches.